This T cell receptor beta chain was retrieved from a study of blood T cell repertoires in COVID-19. Study-level information: PBMCs, B-cell-depleted T cells, or T cells were the source of the cDNA or gDNA that made up the material.

Sequencing used immunoSEQ multiplex PCR; TCRdb keeps in-frame clones, though not all of them. The sample holds 390,000 or so clones, less than 90% seen once. Individuals aged about 18 to 90 years were recruited from 24 US areas. Sequences were obtained from PBMCs or T cells enriched from blood (not recorded which). This receptor was obtained from a woman aged 45-59 years who had recovered from COVID-19.

The CDR3 DNA follows: TGTGCCAGCAGCTTAGACCTGGGACAGAATAATTCACCCCTCCACTTT. Protein sequence: CASSLDLGQNNSPLHF. The V and J genes are TRBV7-9 and TRBJ1-6; 7 positions agree with TRBD1. J was trimmed by 5 bases and V by 1 base; bases with no gene match: 5. The CDR3 has 16 residues. From germline, CDR1 is SEHNR and CDR2 FQNEAQ (reference sequence).